The T cell receptor beta chain under discussion was sequenced for a study of blood T cells in healthy people across ages. Sample-barcoded 5' priming and a J-beta primer mix drove a second PCR of roughly 7 to 11 cycles. Every single cDNA molecule received a tag from a template-switch adaptor with 12 random nucleotides. Each CDR3 protein is one row after TCRdb ran MiXCR on the 5' RACE reads. The sample lists some 670,000 distinct CDR3 sequences; about 51% were seen once. Healthy individuals of Caucasian origin from Russia, aged about 6 to 100, served as donors. The CDR3 loop spans 16 amino acids. The germline gives CDR1 SGHRS, CDR2 YFSETQ. The trim removed 1 base at V and 3 bases at J, leaving 8 bases unmatched. Overall study results and limits: Naive CD4+ cells and diversity were both higher in long-lived donors than in aged donors. TCR beta diversity correlated strongly with naive T cell percentage.

This clonotype occurred many times. Its antigen is not known. Sequenced: blood. The V gene is TRBV5-1, the J gene TRBJ2-7; 9 nucleotides agree with TRBD2. The origin of this receptor is a woman older than 75 in good health. CDR3 nucleotide sequence: TGCGCCAGCAGCTTGACCGGGACTAGCTCTTTCTACGAGCAGTACTTC. Its protein product is CASSLTGTSSFYEQYF.